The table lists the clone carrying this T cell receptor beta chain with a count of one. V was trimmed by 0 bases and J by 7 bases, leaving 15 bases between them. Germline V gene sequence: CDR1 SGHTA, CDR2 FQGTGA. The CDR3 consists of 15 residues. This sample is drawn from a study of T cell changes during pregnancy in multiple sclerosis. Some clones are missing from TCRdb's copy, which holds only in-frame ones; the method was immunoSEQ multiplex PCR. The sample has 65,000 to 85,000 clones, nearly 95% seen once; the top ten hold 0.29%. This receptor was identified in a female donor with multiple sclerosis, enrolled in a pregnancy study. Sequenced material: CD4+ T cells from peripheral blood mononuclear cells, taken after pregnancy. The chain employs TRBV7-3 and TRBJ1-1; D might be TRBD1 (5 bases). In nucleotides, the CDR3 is TGTGCCAGCAGCTTAACGCCGGACAAAGCAGTTGAAGCTTTCTTT. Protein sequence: CASSLTPDKAVEAFF.